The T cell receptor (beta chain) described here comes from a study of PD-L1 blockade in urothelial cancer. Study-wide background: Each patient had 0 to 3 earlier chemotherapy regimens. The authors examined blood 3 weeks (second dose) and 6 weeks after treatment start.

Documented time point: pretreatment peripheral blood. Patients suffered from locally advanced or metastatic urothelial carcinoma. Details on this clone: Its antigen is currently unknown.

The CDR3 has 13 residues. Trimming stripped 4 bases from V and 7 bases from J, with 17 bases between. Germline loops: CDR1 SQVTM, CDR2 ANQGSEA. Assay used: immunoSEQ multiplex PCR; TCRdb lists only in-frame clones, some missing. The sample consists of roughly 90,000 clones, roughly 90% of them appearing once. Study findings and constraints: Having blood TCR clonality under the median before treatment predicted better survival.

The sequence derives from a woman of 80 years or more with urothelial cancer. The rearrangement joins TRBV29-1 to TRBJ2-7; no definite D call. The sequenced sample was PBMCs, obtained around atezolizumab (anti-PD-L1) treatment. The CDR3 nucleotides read TGCAGCGTTGGTGTGATTACGGGTGGGGAGCAGTACTTC. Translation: CSVGVITGGEQYF.